Shown below are 19 T cell receptor beta chains from a single sample sequenced in a study of shared clonotypes between healthy human individuals. The table came from immunoSEQ multiplex PCR; TCRdb's copy has only in-frame clones and leaves some out. This sample has roughly 2 million clones, with approximately 94% found just once. Sequencing was carried out using naive CD4+ T cells sorted from blood. Stated subset: CD45RA+ positively selected. The receptors derive from a man aged 18 to 29 in good health.

Comment on this clone: The sample holds other DNA sequences that translate to the same CDR3. J is TRBJ2-7 and V is TRBV5-1; 12 nucleotides align to TRBD1. The germline CDR1 and CDR2 sequences are SGHRS and YFSETQ. The CDR3 sequence is 14 residues long. V gave up 4 bases and J gave up 4 bases; unmatched junction bases: 3. The CDR3 reads CASSTGQGAYEQYF. CDR3 bases: TGCGCCAGCAGCACGGGACAGGGGGCATACGAGCAGTACTTC.

This chain connects TRBV4-3 to TRBJ1-4, with D uncertain. The ends were cut back, 0 bases at V and 8 bases at J, with 10 bases in the middle. The CDR3 runs 14 residues. Per germline, CDR1 LGHNA and CDR2 YSLEER. The CDR3 spells CASSQEGSGEKLFF. The DNA of the CDR3 is TGCGCCAGCAGCCAAGAAGGGTCGGGGGAAAAACTGTTTTTT.

CDR3 region: CASKTVGSSPYNEQFF. For the CDR3, the DNA is TGTGCCAGCAAGACGGTAGGGAGTAGCCCCTACAATGAGCAGTTCTTC. This chain connects TRBV7-2 to TRBJ2-1; D possibly corresponds to TRBD2 (5 bases). The CDR3 is 16 residues long. The germline V gene has CDR1 SGHTA and CDR2 FQGNSA. Deletions cut 7 bases from V and 2 bases from J, with 18 bases between.

CDR3 coding DNA: TGTGCCTATGACAGGGGTTCGGGTCAGCCCCAGCATTTT. Its protein is CAYDRGSGQPQHF. The rearrangement joins TRBV30 to TRBJ1-5, with 8 nucleotides matching TRBD1. This CDR3 is built from 13 residues. Germline CDR1 GTSNPN, CDR2 SVGIG (reference sequence). The V segment lost 7 bases and the J segment 6 bases; nucleotides outside the gene matches: 8.

This chain links TRBV5-6 with TRBJ1-1; perhaps TRBD1 as D (6 bases). Germline values: CDR1 SGHDT, CDR2 YYEEEE. Trimming shortened V by 0 bases and J by 4 bases, and 16 bases separated the two germline ends. CDR3 length: 16 amino acids. The CDR3 protein is CASSLVSKGQFTEAFF. The CDR3 DNA reads TGTGCCAGCAGCTTGGTTTCTAAAGGACAGTTCACTGAAGCTTTCTTT.

Concerning this clone itself: The same CDR3 arises from other DNA sequences in this sample as well. The chain combines TRBV6-1 with TRBJ1-1, with TRBD1 identical over 7 bases. The V segment lost 5 bases and the J segment 4 bases; nucleotides outside the gene matches: 7. This CDR3 contains 14 residues. Looked up from germline, CDR1 is MNHNS and CDR2 is SASEGT. The CDR3 here is CASSLQGLGTEAFF. CDR3 sequence (DNA): TGTGCCAGCAGTCTACAGGGGTTGGGCACTGAAGCTTTCTTT.

V usage is TRBV11-2 and J usage is TRBJ1-6, with D uncertain. From germline, CDR1 is SGHAT and CDR2 FQNNGV. CDR3 length equals 15 residues. Trimming shortened V by 0 bases and J by 5 bases, and 8 bases separated the two germline ends. CDR3 sequence reads: CASSLDAINNSPLHF. The CDR3 DNA reads TGTGCCAGCAGCTTAGATGCCATCAATAATTCACCCCTCCACTTT.

The gene calls are TRBV2 and TRBJ2-1; 12 positions match TRBD2. V gave up 6 bases and J gave up 9 bases; unmatched junction bases: 6. Germline values: CDR1 SNHLY, CDR2 FYNNEI. This CDR3 is built from 14 residues. CDR3 DNA sequence: TGTGCCAGCAGAGCCGGGACTAGCGGGCGTGAGCAGTTCTTC. Its protein is CASRAGTSGREQFF. The full variable domain, rest sourced from reference TRBV2 and TRBJ2-1, is EPEVTQTPSHQVTQMGQEVILRCVPISNHLYFYWYRQILGQKVEFLVSFYNNEISEKSEIFDDQFSVERPDGSNFTLKIRSTKLEDSAMYFCASRAGTSGREQFFGPGTRLTVL.

The chain has TRBV6-6 and TRBJ2-7; a possible D gene is TRBD2 (6 bases). The CDR3 consists of 14 residues. CDR1 MNHNY and CDR2 SVGAGI come from the germline V gene (reference sequence). Trimming left V 6 bases short and J 4 bases short, with 16 bases between. The CDR3 sequence is CASRNGGSGYEQYF. As DNA, the CDR3 is TGTGCCAGCAGGAACGGGGGTTCGGGGTACGAGCAGTACTTC.

J is TRBJ2-5 and V is TRBV10-1, with 13 positions matching TRBD2. The germline gives CDR1 WNHNN, CDR2 SYGVQD (reference sequence). Germline trimming cut 2 bases from V and 5 bases from J; bases unmatched to any gene: 5. The CDR3 consists of 16 residues. DNA for the CDR3: TGCGCCAGCAGTGAGACTAGCGGGGGGGCGAGGGAGACCCAGTACTTC. Translation gives CASSETSGGARETQYF.

This chain uses TRBV7-2 with TRBJ1-2; 7 positions match TRBD1. This CDR3 is built from 15 residues. Unmatched junction bases numbered 15, after V lost 4 bases and J lost 10 bases. Germline values: CDR1 SGHTA, CDR2 FQGNSA. This CDR3 is CASSSGQPSAFSYTF. The CDR3 region has the DNA TGTGCCAGCAGCTCGGGACAGCCTAGCGCTTTTTCCTACACCTTC.

The rearrangement uses TRBV5-4 and TRBJ2-5; 7 positions agree with TRBD1. CDR3 length equals 14 residues. Germline values: CDR1 SGHNT, CDR2 YYREEE (reference sequence). The V gene end was trimmed by 2 bases and the J gene end by 5 bases; junction bases not matched to a gene: 6. The CDR3 DNA follows: TGTGCCAGCAGCTTTTATGTGGGACAGGAGACCCAGTACTTC. Amino acids: CASSFYVGQETQYF.

This sequence joins TRBV7-8 and TRBJ1-5, with D unresolved. This CDR3 is built from 12 residues. Looked up from germline, CDR1 is SGHVS and CDR2 is FQNEAQ. The V gene lost 3 bases and the J gene lost 7 bases, with 7 bases spanning the gap. The CDR3 bases are TGTGCCAGCAGCTTTACCGGGCAGCCCCAGCATTTT. Translating gives CASSFTGQPQHF.

The chain uses TRBV7-8 and TRBJ2-5, with a possible D match to TRBD2 (5 bases). The CDR3 length is 15 residues. The germline V gene has CDR1 SGHVS and CDR2 FQNEAQ. V gave up 8 bases and J gave up 1 base, with 17 bases separating them. The CDR3 reads CASASGVVLQETQYF. The CDR3 nucleotides read TGTGCCAGCGCCTCCGGGGTGGTACTCCAAGAGACCCAGTACTTC. Looking up the rest from reference TRBV7-8 and TRBJ2-5 gives the full variable domain: GAGVSQSPRYKVAKRGQDVALRCDPISGHVSLFWYQQALGQGPEFLTYFQNEAQLDKSGLPSDRFFAERPEGSVSTLKIQRTQQEDSAVYLCASASGVVLQETQYFGPGTRLLVL.

CDR3 sequence reads: CASSPSGRSYTF. CDR3 bases: TGTGCCAGCAGCCCGTCGGGGAGAAGCTACACCTTC. The chain combines TRBV5-6 with TRBJ1-2, with no clear D. V shed 4 bases and J shed 9 bases, with 13 bases lying between them. CDR3 length: 12 amino acids. Germline V CDR1 and CDR2: SGHDT, YYEEEE.

The CDR3 protein is CSASDGETQYF. The CDR3 DNA reads as TGCAGTGCTAGCGATGGGGAGACCCAGTACTTC. This chain uses TRBV20-1 with TRBJ2-5; D not certain. The CDR3 sequence is 11 residues long. V was clipped by 3 bases and J by 5 bases, with 7 bases between them. Germline V gene sequence: CDR1 DFQATT, CDR2 SNEGSKA (reference sequence).

The V and J genes are TRBV7-2 and TRBJ2-5; D is possibly TRBD1 (5 bases). The CDR3 has 14 amino acids. V lost 7 bases, J lost 5 bases, and 17 bases lay in between. The germline V gene has CDR1 SGHTA and CDR2 FQGNSA. CDR3 nucleotides: TGTGCCAGCAAAGGGAAGGGGCATTTGGAGACCCAGTACTTC. It codes for CASKGKGHLETQYF. Full variable domain (outside the CDR3, taken from reference TRBV7-2 and TRBJ2-5): GAGVSQSPSNKVTEKGKDVELRCDPISGHTALYWYRQSLGQGLEFLIYFQGNSAPDKSGLPSDRFSAERTGGSVSTLTIQRTQQEDSAVYLCASKGKGHLETQYFGPGTRLLVL.

V gene TRBV5-1 combines with J gene TRBJ2-5; tentative D call: TRBD1 (5 bases). The CDR3 sequence is 14 residues long. Trimming took 4 bases from V and 1 from J, leaving 11 bases between them. Germline V lookup: CDR1 SGHRS, CDR2 YFSETQ. CDR3 sequence reads: CASSIMTAQETQYF. In nucleotides, the CDR3 is TGCGCCAGCAGCATCATGACAGCCCAAGAGACCCAGTACTTC. Supplemented by reference TRBV5-1 and TRBJ2-5, the full variable domain reads KAGVTQTPRYLIKTRGQQVTLSCSPISGHRSVSWYQQTPGQGLQFLFEYFSETQRNKGNFPGRFSGRQFSNSRSEMNVSTLELGDSALYLCASSIMTAQETQYFGPGTRLLVL.

The chain couples TRBV10-3 to TRBJ1-1; D remains ambiguous. Per the germline V gene, CDR1 is ENHRY and CDR2 is SYGVKD. The V and J ends lost 0 bases and 11 bases respectively, with 10 bases between them. The CDR3 covers 12 residues. Here the CDR3 DNA reads TGTGCCATCAGTGAGTCCCCGGACGGGGCTTTCTTT. Translation: CAISESPDGAFF.